One sample yielded the 15 T cell receptor beta chains listed below, sequenced in a study of blood T cell repertoires in COVID-19. Using immunoSEQ multiplex PCR, the repertoire was profiled, and TCRdb retains in-frame clones only, with some absent. The sample consists of 90,000 or so clones, roughly 77% of them appearing once. The sequenced material came from peripheral blood. The receptor set was obtained from a human donor in a cohort sampled during active COVID-19.

The rearrangement joins TRBV19 to TRBJ2-7; 10 bases map to TRBD1. This CDR3 has 15 residues. CDR1 and CDR2 (germline): LNHDA, SQIVND (reference sequence). J gave up 3 bases and V 3 bases, and 5 bases lay outside the gene matches. CDR3 DNA sequence: TGTGCCAGTAGTATTGCGGGGACAGGGGACTACGAGCAGTACTTC. Translating gives CASSIAGTGDYEQYF.

The chain couples TRBV18 to TRBJ2-3; maybe TRBD2 (5 bases). The V end lost 3 bases, the J end lost 3 bases, and 16 bases lay between the germline ends. This CDR3 contains 16 residues. Germline CDR1 KGHSH, CDR2 LQKENI. The CDR3 region is CASSPVRGSVTDTQYF. DNA for the CDR3: TGTGCCAGCTCACCCGTACGGGGTTCGGTTACAGATACGCAGTATTTT.

The J gene is TRBJ1-1, the V gene TRBV4-2; TRBD1 agrees at 8 bases. The CDR3 loop spans 15 amino acids. The germline V gene has CDR1 LGHNA and CDR2 YNFKEQ. V lost 0 bases to trimming and J lost 4 bases; unmatched junction nucleotides: 4. CDR3 residues: CASSQDHQGATEAFF. Here the CDR3 DNA reads TGTGCCAGCAGCCAAGATCATCAGGGGGCCACTGAAGCTTTCTTT.

In this sample, this clone turned up a few times. At one boundary the junction diverges from the germline segment, which might be a read error. V usage is TRBV12-3 or TRBV12-4 and J usage is TRBJ1-2, with 7 bases fitting TRBD1. The CDR3 is 13 residues long. CDR3 in amino acids: CASSFVREGQASF. In DNA, the CDR3 is TGTGCCAGCAGTTTCGTTCGGGAAGGACAGGCCTCCTTC.

This chain links TRBV7-6 with TRBJ2-1; TRBD1 matches 7 bases. The CDR3 spans 15 residues. Germline CDR1 SGHVS, CDR2 FNYEAQ. The V segment lost 0 bases and the J segment 2 bases; nucleotides outside the gene matches: 1. CDR3 region: CASSLATGTYNEQFF. In DNA form, the CDR3 reads TGTGCCAGCAGCTTAGCGACAGGGACCTACAATGAGCAGTTCTTC.

This chain connects TRBV30 to TRBJ1-3, with D uncertain. The CDR3 is 14 amino acids. The germline V gene has CDR1 GTSNPN and CDR2 SVGIG (reference sequence). V was pared by 3 bases and J by 1 base, with 10 bases between. CDR3 coding DNA: TGTGCCTGGAGGAGCCGAGGATCTGGAAACACCATATATTTT. Translation: CAWRSRGSGNTIYF.

This sequence joins TRBV3-1 (or the pseudogene TRBV3-2) and TRBJ1-3; D call uncertain. CDR1 and CDR2 (germline): LGHDT, YNNKEL (reference sequence). The CDR3 sequence is 16 residues long. V was shortened by 1 base and J by 4 bases, with 14 bases between the two germline ends. DNA of the CDR3: TGTGCCAGCAGCCAAGGTCCCGGGGAATCCGGAAACACCATATATTTT. It codes for CASSQGPGESGNTIYF.

This chain joins TRBV24-1 and TRBJ2-1; no reliable D call. CDR3 length: 12 amino acids. The V gene's germline CDR1 is KGHDR and CDR2 SFDVKD. V dropped 4 bases and J dropped 5 bases, with 5 bases sitting between them. The CDR3 bases are TGTGCCACCAGTGACCTTAACAATGAGCAGTTCTTC. Translating gives CATSDLNNEQFF.

This chain links TRBV18 with TRBJ1-1, with 11 positions matching TRBD1. The germline V gene has CDR1 KGHSH and CDR2 LQKENI. CDR3 size: 17 residues. The V and J ends lost 4 bases and 1 base, in that order; junction bases with no gene match: 8. The CDR3 nucleotides read TGTGCCAGCTCACTAGGACAGGGGGCCGTTTGGAACACTGAAGCTTTCTTT. It translates to CASSLGQGAVWNTEAFF.

V is TRBV19 and J is TRBJ2-3, with 9 bases matching TRBD2. Per germline, CDR1 LNHDA and CDR2 SQIVND (reference sequence). The CDR3 spans 13 residues. Losses at the gene ends were 8 bases for V and 1 base for J; bases not matched to a gene: 1. CDR3 sequence: CASRTSGTDTQYF. DNA for the CDR3: TGTGCCAGTCGGACTAGCGGCACAGATACGCAGTATTTT. The variable domain in full, completed from reference TRBV19 and TRBJ2-3, reads DGGITQSPKYLFRKEGQNVTLSCEQNLNHDAMYWYRQDPGQGLRLIYYSQIVNDFQKGDIAEGYSVSREKKESFPLTVTSAQKNPTAFYLCASRTSGTDTQYFGPGTRLTVL.

The sample holds a few counts of this clone. The chain is built from TRBV18 and TRBJ2-1; 9 nucleotides agree with TRBD2. The length of the CDR3 is 15 residues. Germline assignment: CDR1 KGHSH and CDR2 LQKENI. The V and J ends lost 3 bases and 4 bases, in that order; junction bases with no gene match: 4. The CDR3 spells CASSPPSGEYNEQFF. CDR3 DNA sequence: TGTGCCAGCTCACCCCCTAGCGGGGAATACAATGAGCAGTTCTTC.

The V gene is TRBV9, the J gene TRBJ2-3, with 9 nucleotides matching TRBD2. Germline CDR1 SGDLS, CDR2 YYNGEE. The junction had 3 bases not matched to a gene; V was cut back by 0 bases and J by 1 base. CDR3 length: 16 residues. CDR3 nucleotides: TGTGCCAGCAGCGTAGTTAGCGGGAGTGGCACAGATACGCAGTATTTT. Its translation: CASSVVSGSGTDTQYF.

The V and J genes are TRBV7-9 and TRBJ2-5; TRBD1 might be the D (5 bases). From germline, CDR1 is SEHNR and CDR2 FQNEAQ (reference sequence). V lost 4 bases and J 4 bases, leaving 22 bases between the germline ends. The CDR3 totals 17 residues. The CDR3 DNA is TGTGCCAGCAGCTCCAAGGGTGCCAGGGCCACAGGAGAGACCCAGTACTTC. Translation gives CASSSKGARATGETQYF.

This clone has just a few counts. This chain links TRBV25-1 with TRBJ2-1; 8 bases align to TRBD2. V shed 5 bases, J shed 3 bases, and the junction held 3 bases outside the gene matches. Germline assignment: CDR1 MGHDK and CDR2 SYGVNS. The CDR3 spans 14 residues. The CDR3 DNA reads as TGTGCCAGCAGTCGGGAGGGGCTCTACAATGAGCAGTTCTTC. Amino acid sequence: CASSREGLYNEQFF. The entire variable domain, with the rest obtained from reference TRBV25-1 and TRBJ2-1, is as follows: EADIYQTPRYLVIGTGKKITLECSQTMGHDKMYWYQQDPGMELHLIHYSYGVNSTEKGDLSSESTVSRIRTEHFPLTLESARPSHTSQYLCASSREGLYNEQFFGPGTRLTVL.

This CDR3 is CASSVGAEEETQYF. Here the CDR3 DNA reads TGTGCCAGCAGCGTAGGAGCCGAGGAAGAGACCCAGTACTTC. The rearrangement links TRBV9 to TRBJ2-5, with D unresolved. The CDR3 runs 14 residues. The ends were cut back, 0 bases at V and 3 bases at J, with 9 bases in the middle. In germline, CDR1 is SGDLS, CDR2 YYNGEE.